The table lists the clone carrying this TCR beta chain with a count of one. This entry is derived from a study of cytomegalovirus exposure and HLA in healthy donors. Primers: 60 Vbeta forward and 13 Jbeta reverse. TCRdb's table, derived via immunoSEQ multiplex PCR, lists solely in-frame clones and lacks some. The sample includes some 220,000 clones, around nine tenths seen only once; the top ten take approximately 1%. CDR1 is SQVTM and CDR2 is ANQGSEA in the germline V gene. The CDR3 contains 13 residues. V lost 6 bases, J lost 0 bases, and 5 bases stayed unmatched. The gene calls are TRBV29-1 and TRBJ2-7; TRBD1 matches at 7 bases. What was sequenced was PBMCs. The receptor was derived from a woman younger than 30 in good health and CMV-seronegative. The CDR3 reads CSVSGTDSYEQYF. The CDR3 DNA is TGCAGCGTCTCCGGGACAGACTCCTACGAGCAGTACTTC.